This T cell receptor (beta chain) was observed in a study of early stage breast cancer tumors. Study-level findings and limits: Functional markers like CD4, CD8 and FOXP3 were missed in bulk sequencing. Tumors had roughly 2.6-fold higher T cell density than normal breast.

Each sample had two DNA replicates, 0.5 ug blood or around 1.6 ug tissue. Repertoires were generated with immunoSEQ multiplex PCR, while TCRdb's copy carries only in-frame clones and drops some. The data show roughly 20,000 clones, about 83% seen once. The table lists this clone with a few counts. Its antigen is unknown. V was shortened by 0 bases and J by 2 bases, with 8 bases between the two germline ends. In germline, CDR1 is MGHRA, CDR2 YSYEKL. CDR3 size: 15 residues. This sequence originates from a person aged 70 to 79 with breast cancer. The rearrangement joins TRBV4-1 to TRBJ1-5; no clear D gene. The sequenced sample consisted of blood. The CDR3 sequence: CASSQDYTRNQPQHF. As DNA, the CDR3 is TGCGCCAGCAGCCAAGATTACACCCGCAATCAGCCCCAGCATTTT.